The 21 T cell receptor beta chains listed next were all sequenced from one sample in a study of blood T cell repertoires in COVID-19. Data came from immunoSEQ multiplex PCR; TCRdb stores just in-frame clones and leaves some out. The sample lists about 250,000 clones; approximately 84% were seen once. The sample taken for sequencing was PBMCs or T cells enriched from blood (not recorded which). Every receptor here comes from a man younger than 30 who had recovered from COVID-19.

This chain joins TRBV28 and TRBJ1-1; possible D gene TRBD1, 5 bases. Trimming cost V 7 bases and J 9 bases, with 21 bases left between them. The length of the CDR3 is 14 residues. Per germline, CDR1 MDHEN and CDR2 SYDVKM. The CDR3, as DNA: TGTGCCAGCACCCTGGGATCTGGGGAGGGGAAAGCTTTCTTT. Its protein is CASTLGSGEGKAFF.

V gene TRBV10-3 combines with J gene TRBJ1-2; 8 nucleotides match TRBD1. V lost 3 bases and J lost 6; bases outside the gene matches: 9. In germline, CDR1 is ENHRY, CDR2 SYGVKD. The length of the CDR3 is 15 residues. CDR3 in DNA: TGTGCCATCAGTGATTCGTCAGGGGGCCGGGATGGCTACACCTTC. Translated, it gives CAISDSSGGRDGYTF.

In DNA, the CDR3 is TGTGCCAGCAGCGCCCAAGGGACAGTACCTCCCTACGAGCAGTACTTC. This sequence encodes CASSAQGTVPPYEQYF. This chain connects TRBV9 to TRBJ2-7; 7 nucleotides agree with TRBD1. Looked up from germline, CDR1 is SGDLS and CDR2 is YYNGEE. After removal of 3 bases from V and 2 bases from J, the junction contained 11 bases not matched to a gene. This CDR3 is 16 amino acids long.

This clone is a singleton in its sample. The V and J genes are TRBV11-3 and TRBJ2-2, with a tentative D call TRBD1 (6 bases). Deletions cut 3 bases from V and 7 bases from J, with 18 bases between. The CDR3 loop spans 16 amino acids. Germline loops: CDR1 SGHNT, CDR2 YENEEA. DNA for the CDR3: TGTGCCAGCAGCTTCTTGGGCAGGGGCCGTGGCGGGGAGCTGTTTTTT. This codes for CASSFLGRGRGGELFF.

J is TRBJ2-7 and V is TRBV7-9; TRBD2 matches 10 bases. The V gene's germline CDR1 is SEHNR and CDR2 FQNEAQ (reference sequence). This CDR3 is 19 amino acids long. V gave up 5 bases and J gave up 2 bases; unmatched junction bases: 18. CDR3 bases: TGTGCCAGCAGCCCTTTAGGGATAGCGGGAGGAGCAGGCGCCTACGAGCAGTACTTC. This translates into CASSPLGIAGGAGAYEQYF.

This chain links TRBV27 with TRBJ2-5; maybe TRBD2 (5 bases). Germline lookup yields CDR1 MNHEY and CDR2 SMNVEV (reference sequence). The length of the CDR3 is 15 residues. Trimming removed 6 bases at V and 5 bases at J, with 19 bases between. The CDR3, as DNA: TGTGCCAGCAGCCAGTCCTATCAGGAGGTCGAGACCCAGTACTTC. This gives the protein CASSQSYQEVETQYF.

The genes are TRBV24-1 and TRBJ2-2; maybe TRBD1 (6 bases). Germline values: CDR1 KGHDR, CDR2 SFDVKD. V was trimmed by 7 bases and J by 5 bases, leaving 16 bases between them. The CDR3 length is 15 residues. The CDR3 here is CATSLSGTQTGELFF. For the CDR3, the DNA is TGTGCCACCAGCCTTTCCGGGACACAAACCGGGGAGCTGTTTTTT.

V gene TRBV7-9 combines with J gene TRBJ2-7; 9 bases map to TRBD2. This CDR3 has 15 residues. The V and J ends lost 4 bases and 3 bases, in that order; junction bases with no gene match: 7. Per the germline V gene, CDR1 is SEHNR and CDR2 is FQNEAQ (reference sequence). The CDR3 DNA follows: TGTGCCAGCAGCTACCCTGTTAGCGGGAGCTACGAGCAGTACTTC. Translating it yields CASSYPVSGSYEQYF. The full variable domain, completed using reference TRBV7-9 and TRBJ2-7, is DTGVSQNPRHKITKRGQNVTFRCDPISEHNRLYWYRQTLGQGPEFLTYFQNEAQLEKSRLLSDRFSAERPKGSFSTLEIQRTEQGDSAMYLCASSYPVSGSYEQYFGPGTRLTVT.

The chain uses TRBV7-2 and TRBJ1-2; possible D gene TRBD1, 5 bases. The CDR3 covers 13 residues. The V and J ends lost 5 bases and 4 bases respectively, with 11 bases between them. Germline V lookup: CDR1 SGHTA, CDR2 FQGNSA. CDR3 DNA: TGTGCCAGCAGCGCAGGACAAGTCTATGGCTACACCTTC. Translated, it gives CASSAGQVYGYTF. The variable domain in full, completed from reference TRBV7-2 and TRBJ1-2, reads GAGVSQSPSNKVTEKGKDVELRCDPISGHTALYWYRQSLGQGLEFLIYFQGNSAPDKSGLPSDRFSAERTGGSVSTLTIQRTQQEDSAVYLCASSAGQVYGYTFGSGTRLTVV.

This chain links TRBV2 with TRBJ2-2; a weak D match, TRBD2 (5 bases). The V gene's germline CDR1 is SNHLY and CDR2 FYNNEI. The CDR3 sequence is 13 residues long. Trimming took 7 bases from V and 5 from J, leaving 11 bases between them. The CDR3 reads CASKRGRTGELFF. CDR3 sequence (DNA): TGTGCCAGCAAGAGAGGGCGGACCGGGGAGCTGTTTTTT.

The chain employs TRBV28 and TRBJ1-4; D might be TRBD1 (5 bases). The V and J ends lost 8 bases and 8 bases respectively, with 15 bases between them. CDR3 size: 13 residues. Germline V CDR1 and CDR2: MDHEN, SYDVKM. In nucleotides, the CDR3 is TGTGCCAGCTGGGGCCTAAGCCGGGAAAAACTGTTTTTT. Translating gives CASWGLSREKLFF.

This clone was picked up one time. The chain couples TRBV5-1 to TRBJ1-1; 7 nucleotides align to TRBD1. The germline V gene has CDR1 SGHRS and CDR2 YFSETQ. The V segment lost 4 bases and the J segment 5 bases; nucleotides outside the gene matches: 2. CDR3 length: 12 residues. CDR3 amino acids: CASSVQGTEAFF. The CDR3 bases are TGCGCCAGCAGCGTACAGGGGACTGAAGCTTTCTTT.

The CDR3 is CASRTRRAGHHEQYF. The CDR3, as DNA: TGTGCCAGCAGAACCCGTAGGGCAGGGCACCACGAGCAGTACTTC. This chain connects TRBV6-5 to TRBJ2-7; D is perhaps TRBD1 (5 bases). Germline-derived CDR1 and CDR2 are MNHEY and SVGAGI. Trimming pared 6 bases from V and 5 bases from J, leaving 20 bases between. This CDR3 contains 15 residues.

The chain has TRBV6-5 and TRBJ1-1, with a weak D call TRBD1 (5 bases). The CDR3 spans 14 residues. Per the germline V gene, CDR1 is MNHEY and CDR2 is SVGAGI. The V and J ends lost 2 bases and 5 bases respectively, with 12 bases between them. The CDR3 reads CASSYRRGVTEAFF. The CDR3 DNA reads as TGTGCCAGCAGTTACAGGAGGGGCGTGACTGAAGCTTTCTTT.

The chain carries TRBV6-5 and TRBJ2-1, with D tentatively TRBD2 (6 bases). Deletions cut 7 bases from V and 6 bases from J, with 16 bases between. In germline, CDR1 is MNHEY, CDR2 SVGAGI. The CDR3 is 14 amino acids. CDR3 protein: CASNKGAGFNEQFF. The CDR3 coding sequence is TGTGCCAGCAACAAAGGGGCGGGGTTCAATGAGCAGTTCTTC.

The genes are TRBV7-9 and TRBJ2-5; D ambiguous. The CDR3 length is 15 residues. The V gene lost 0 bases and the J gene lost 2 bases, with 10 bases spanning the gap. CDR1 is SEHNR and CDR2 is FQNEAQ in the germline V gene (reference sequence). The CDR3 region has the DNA TGTGCCAGCAGCTTAGCGAAGGAGTGGCAAGAGACCCAGTACTTC. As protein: CASSLAKEWQETQYF.

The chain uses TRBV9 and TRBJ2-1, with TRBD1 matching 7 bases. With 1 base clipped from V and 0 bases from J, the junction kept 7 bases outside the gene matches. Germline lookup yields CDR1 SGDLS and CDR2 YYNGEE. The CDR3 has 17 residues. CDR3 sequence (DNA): TGTGCCAGCAGCGTATCGACAGGGATGAGCTCCTACAATGAGCAGTTCTTC. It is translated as CASSVSTGMSSYNEQFF.

The CDR3 DNA is TGTGCCAGCAGTGAAGGTGCAGTTACAGATACGCAGTATTTT. Protein product: CASSEGAVTDTQYF. The chain has TRBV6-1 and TRBJ2-3; D is unclear. With 1 base removed from V and 3 bases from J, the gap between germline ends came to 8 bases. The CDR3 length is 14 residues. The germline CDR1 and CDR2 sequences are MNHNS and SASEGT.

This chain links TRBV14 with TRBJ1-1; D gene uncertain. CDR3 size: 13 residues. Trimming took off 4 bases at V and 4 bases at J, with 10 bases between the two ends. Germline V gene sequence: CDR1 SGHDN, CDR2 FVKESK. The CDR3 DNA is TGTGCCAGCAGCCTGCGCCCTGGCACTGAAGCTTTCTTT. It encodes CASSLRPGTEAFF. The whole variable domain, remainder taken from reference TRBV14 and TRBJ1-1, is EAGVTQFPSHSVIEKGQTVTLRCDPISGHDNLYWYRRVMGKEIKFLLHFVKESKQDESGMPNNRFLAERTGGTYSTLKVQPAELEDSGVYFCASSLRPGTEAFFGQGTRLTVV.

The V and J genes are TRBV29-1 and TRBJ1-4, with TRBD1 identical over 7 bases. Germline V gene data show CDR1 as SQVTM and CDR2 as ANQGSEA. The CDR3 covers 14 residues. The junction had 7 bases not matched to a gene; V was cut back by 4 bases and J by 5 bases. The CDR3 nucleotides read TGCAGCGTTGCACCGGGACAGACGAATGAAAAACTGTTTTTT. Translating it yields CSVAPGQTNEKLFF.

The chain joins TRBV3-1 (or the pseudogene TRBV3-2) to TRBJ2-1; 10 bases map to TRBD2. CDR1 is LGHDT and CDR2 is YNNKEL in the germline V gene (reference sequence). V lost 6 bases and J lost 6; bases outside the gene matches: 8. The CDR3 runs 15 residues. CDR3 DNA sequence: TGTGCCAGCAGTCAAACTAGCGGGGATCGCAATGAGCAGTTCTTC. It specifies CASSQTSGDRNEQFF.